The 15 T cell receptor beta chains presented below share a single source sample, sequenced in a study of blood T cell repertoires in COVID-19. Sequencing used immunoSEQ multiplex PCR; TCRdb keeps in-frame clones, though not all of them. The sample includes about 56,000 clones, 89% of them seen just once. Specimen: peripheral blood. These receptors all come from a woman between 55 and 75 years old with COVID-19, enrolled during active disease.

This chain uses TRBV5-1 with TRBJ2-7; 9 bases match TRBD1. Per germline, CDR1 SGHRS and CDR2 YFSETQ. Trimming took 2 bases from V and 2 from J; bases not matched to a gene: 5. CDR3 length: 15 amino acids. The CDR3 sequence: CASSFQGTGTYEQYF. CDR3 bases: TGCGCCAGCAGCTTTCAAGGGACAGGGACCTACGAGCAGTACTTC.

The chain combines TRBV5-3 with TRBJ2-7; 7 bases match TRBD2. TRBV5-3 is filed as an ORF, its function uncertain. V lost 4 bases, J lost 7 bases, and 23 bases stayed unmatched. The CDR3 runs to 18 residues. CDR3 sequence: CARSPGHPRGGSLGEQYF. The CDR3 DNA sequence: TGTGCCAGAAGCCCAGGACACCCGAGGGGCGGGAGCTTGGGGGAGCAGTACTTC.

CDR3 in amino acids: CASSYRVAGTDTQYF. As DNA, the CDR3 is TGTGCCAGCAGTTACCGGGTAGCAGGCACAGATACGCAGTATTTT. The genes are TRBV6-5 and TRBJ2-3; the D is unclear. Germline CDR1 MNHEY, CDR2 SVGAGI. This CDR3 has 15 residues. Trimming took off 2 bases at V and 1 base at J, with 10 bases between the two ends.

The chain recombines TRBV11-2 with TRBJ2-2; 10 positions agree with TRBD2. Germline CDR1 SGHAT, CDR2 FQNNGV. This CDR3 is 15 amino acids long. Unmatched junction bases numbered 7, after V lost 5 bases and J lost 7 bases. In nucleotides, the CDR3 is TGTGCCAGCAGCCCAACTAGCGGGGTTGGCGGGGAGCTGTTTTTT. This encodes CASSPTSGVGGELFF.

The genes are TRBV7-2 and TRBJ1-5, with TRBD1 matching 8 bases. This CDR3 spans 16 amino acids. V was clipped by 1 base and J by 6 bases; unmatched bases: 8. From germline, CDR1 is SGHTA and CDR2 FQGNSA. CDR3 in amino acids: CASSLGIGQGGQPQHF. In DNA form, the CDR3 reads TGTGCCAGCAGCTTAGGAATTGGACAGGGCGGTCAGCCCCAGCATTTT.

The chain carries TRBV9 and TRBJ2-1, with D unclear. From germline, CDR1 is SGDLS and CDR2 YYNGEE. V lost 2 bases, J lost 10 bases, and 13 bases lay in between. The CDR3 length is 13 residues. The CDR3 DNA follows: TGTGCCAGCAGCGTCTCCAACCAGAACGAGCAGTTCTTC. It is translated as CASSVSNQNEQFF.

V and J are TRBV6-5 and TRBJ1-2; TRBD1 might be the D (6 bases). Germline CDR1 MNHEY, CDR2 SVGAGI. Trimming took off 5 bases at V and 4 bases at J, with 20 bases between the two ends. The CDR3 length is 16 residues. The CDR3 sequence: CASSNYRVSTSYGYTF. In nucleotides, the CDR3 is TGTGCCAGCAGTAACTACAGGGTATCTACTTCCTATGGCTACACCTTC.

The J gene is TRBJ1-1, the V gene TRBV11-3; D gene unclear. The CDR3 runs to 12 residues. The V end was cut by 3 bases, the J end by 3 bases, with 5 bases between. The germline V gene encodes CDR1 SGHNT and CDR2 YENEEA. The CDR3 DNA follows: TGTGCCAGCAGCTTCGGGGACACTGAAGCTTTCTTT. Amino acid sequence: CASSFGDTEAFF. The whole variable domain, remainder taken from reference TRBV11-3 and TRBJ1-1, is EAGVVQSPRYKIIEKKQPVAFWCNPISGHNTLYWYLQNLGQGPELLIRYENEEAVDDSQLPKDRFSAERLKGVDSTLKIQPAELGDSAVYLCASSFGDTEAFFGQGTRLTVV.

The V and J genes are TRBV28 and TRBJ2-7; 10 bases line up with TRBD1. J lost 4 bases, V lost 11 bases, and 8 bases had no gene match. The germline CDR1 and CDR2 sequences are MDHEN and SYDVKM. This CDR3 has 13 amino acids. CDR3 in amino acids: CAARGTGVYEQYF. The CDR3 DNA is TGTGCCGCAAGAGGGACAGGGGTATACGAGCAGTACTTC.

This chain links TRBV28 with TRBJ2-1; D is uncertain. There are 12 residues in the CDR3. Trimming took 2 bases from V and 7 from J, leaving 6 bases between them. Germline CDR1 and CDR2: MDHEN and SYDVKM. The CDR3 spells CASSLTGNEQFF. The CDR3 DNA sequence: TGTGCCAGCAGTTTAACCGGGAATGAGCAGTTCTTC. The full variable domain, its missing parts supplied by reference TRBV28 and TRBJ2-1, is DVKVTQSSRYLVKRTGEKVFLECVQDMDHENMFWYRQDPGLGLRLIYFSYDVKMKEKGDIPEGYSVSREKKERFSLILESASTNQTSMYLCASSLTGNEQFFGPGTRLTVL.

V and J are TRBV2 and TRBJ2-7; 7 bases fit TRBD2. CDR1 SNHLY and CDR2 FYNNEI come from the germline V gene. J lost 7 bases, V lost 4 bases, and 10 bases had no gene match. CDR3 size: 14 residues. CDR3 region: CASSVGLGWREQYF. The CDR3 DNA follows: TGTGCCAGCAGTGTAGGACTAGGGTGGCGGGAGCAGTACTTC.

This chain connects TRBV7-9 to TRBJ2-6; D might be TRBD1 (6 bases). Germline lookup yields CDR1 SEHNR and CDR2 FQNEAQ (reference sequence). Trimming removed 10 bases from V and 0 bases from J, with 19 bases in between. CDR3 size: 17 residues. CDR3 nucleotide sequence: TGTGCCACCCACGACAGGTTTCAGAGCTCTGGGGCCAACGTCCTGACTTTC. Protein sequence: CATHDRFQSSGANVLTF.

In this sample, this clone turned up a few times. The chain couples TRBV28 to TRBJ2-1; 8 bases line up with TRBD1. There are 14 residues in the CDR3. Germline V lookup: CDR1 MDHEN, CDR2 SYDVKM. Losses at the gene ends were 4 bases for V and 3 bases for J; bases not matched to a gene: 2. This CDR3 is CASSSGTGYNEQFF. CDR3 nucleotide sequence: TGTGCCAGCAGTTCCGGGACAGGCTACAATGAGCAGTTCTTC.

The chain uses TRBV27 and TRBJ1-6; D ambiguous. Germline loops: CDR1 MNHEY, CDR2 SMNVEV (reference sequence). The CDR3 has 12 residues. V lost 5 bases and J lost 4, with 3 bases in between. The CDR3 DNA reads TGTGCCAGCAGTCCGTATAATTCACCCCTCCACTTT. Translated, it gives CASSPYNSPLHF.

The chain combines TRBV11-3 with TRBJ2-6; 7 nucleotides match TRBD1. The CDR3 has 15 residues. CDR1 is SGHNT and CDR2 is YENEEA in the germline V gene. V trimming: 5 bases; J trimming: 4 bases; junction bases outside the gene matches: 5. This CDR3 reads CASSHRDRGANVLTF. The DNA for the CDR3 is TGTGCCAGCAGCCACCGGGACAGAGGGGCCAACGTCCTGACTTTC.